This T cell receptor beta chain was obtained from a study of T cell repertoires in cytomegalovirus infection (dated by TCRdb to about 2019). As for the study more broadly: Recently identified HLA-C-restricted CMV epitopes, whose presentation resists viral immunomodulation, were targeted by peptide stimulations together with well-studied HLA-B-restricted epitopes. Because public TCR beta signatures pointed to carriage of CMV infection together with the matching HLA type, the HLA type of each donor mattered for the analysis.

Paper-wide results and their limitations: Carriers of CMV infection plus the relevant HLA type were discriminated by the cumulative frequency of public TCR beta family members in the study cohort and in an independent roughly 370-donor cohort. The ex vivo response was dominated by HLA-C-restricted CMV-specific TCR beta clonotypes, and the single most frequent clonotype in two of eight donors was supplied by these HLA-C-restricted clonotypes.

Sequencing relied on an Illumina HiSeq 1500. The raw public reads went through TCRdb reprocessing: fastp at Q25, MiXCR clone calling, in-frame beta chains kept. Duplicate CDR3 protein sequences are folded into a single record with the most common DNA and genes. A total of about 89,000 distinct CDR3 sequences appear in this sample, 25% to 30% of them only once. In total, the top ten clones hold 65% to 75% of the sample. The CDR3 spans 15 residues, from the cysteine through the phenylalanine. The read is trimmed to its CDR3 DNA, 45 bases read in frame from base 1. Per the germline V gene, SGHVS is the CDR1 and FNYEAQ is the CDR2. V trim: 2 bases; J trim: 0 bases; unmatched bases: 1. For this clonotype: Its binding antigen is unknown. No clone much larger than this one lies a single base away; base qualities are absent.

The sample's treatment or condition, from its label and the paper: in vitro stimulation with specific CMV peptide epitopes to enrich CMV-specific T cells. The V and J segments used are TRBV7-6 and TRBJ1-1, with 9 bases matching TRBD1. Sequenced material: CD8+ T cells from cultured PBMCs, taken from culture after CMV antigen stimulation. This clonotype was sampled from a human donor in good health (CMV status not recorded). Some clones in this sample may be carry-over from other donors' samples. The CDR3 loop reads CASSLRQGVNTEAFF. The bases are TGTGCCAGCAGCTTAAGACAGGGGGTGAACACTGAAGCTTTCTTT.